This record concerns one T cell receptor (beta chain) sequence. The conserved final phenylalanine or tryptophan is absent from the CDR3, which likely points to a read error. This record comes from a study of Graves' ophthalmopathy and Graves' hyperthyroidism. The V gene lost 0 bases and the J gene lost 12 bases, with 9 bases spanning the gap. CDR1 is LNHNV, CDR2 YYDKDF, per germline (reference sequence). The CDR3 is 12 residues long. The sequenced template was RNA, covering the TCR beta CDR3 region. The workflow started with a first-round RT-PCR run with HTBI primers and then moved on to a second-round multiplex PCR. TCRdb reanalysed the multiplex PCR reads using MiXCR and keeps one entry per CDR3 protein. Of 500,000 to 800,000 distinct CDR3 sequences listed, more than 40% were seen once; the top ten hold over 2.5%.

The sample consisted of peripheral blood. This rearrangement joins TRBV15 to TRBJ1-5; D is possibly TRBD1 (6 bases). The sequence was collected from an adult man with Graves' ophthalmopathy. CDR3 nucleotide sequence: TGTGCCACCAGCAGAGAGTCGGGACACCAGCATCTT. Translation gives CATSRESGHQHL.